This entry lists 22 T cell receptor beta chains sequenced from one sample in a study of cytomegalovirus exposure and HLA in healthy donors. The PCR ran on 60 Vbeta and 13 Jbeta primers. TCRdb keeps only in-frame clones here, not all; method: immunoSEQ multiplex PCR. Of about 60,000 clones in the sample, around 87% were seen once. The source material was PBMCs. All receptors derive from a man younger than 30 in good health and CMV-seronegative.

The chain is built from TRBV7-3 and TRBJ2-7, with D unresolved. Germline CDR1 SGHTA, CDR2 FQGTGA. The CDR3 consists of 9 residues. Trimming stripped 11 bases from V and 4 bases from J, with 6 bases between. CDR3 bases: TGTGCCCCCCCTTACGAGCAGTACTTC. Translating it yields CAPPYEQYF.

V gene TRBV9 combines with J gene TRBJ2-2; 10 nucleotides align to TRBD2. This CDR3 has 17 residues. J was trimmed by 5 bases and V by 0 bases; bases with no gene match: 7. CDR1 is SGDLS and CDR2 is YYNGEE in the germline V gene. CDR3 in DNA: TGTGCCAGCAGCGTAGTACAGCGGGGGGGCCGAACCGGGGAGCTGTTTTTT. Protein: CASSVVQRGGRTGELFF.

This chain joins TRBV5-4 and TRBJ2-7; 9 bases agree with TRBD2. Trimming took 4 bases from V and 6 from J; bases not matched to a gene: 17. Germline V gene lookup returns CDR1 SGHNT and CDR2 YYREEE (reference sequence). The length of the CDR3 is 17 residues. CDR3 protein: CASSDLAGSEAGVEQYF. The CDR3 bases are TGTGCCAGCAGCGACCTAGCGGGGTCCGAGGCGGGGGTCGAGCAGTACTTC. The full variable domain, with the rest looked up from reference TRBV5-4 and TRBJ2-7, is ETGVTQSPTHLIKTRGQQVTLRCSSQSGHNTVSWYQQALGQGPQFIFQYYREEENGRGNFPPRFSGLQFPNYSSELNVNALELDDSALYLCASSDLAGSEAGVEQYFGPGTRLTVT.

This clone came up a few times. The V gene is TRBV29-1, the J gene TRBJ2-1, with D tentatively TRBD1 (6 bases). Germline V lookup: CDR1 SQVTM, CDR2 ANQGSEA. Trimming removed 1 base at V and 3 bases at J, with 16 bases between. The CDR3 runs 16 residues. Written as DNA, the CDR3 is TGCAGCGTTGAAGGTTTGCGACAGGCTAACTACAATGAGCAGTTCTTC. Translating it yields CSVEGLRQANYNEQFF.

In DNA form, the CDR3 reads TGTGCCTGGACCCCAGGACAGGGGACAGATACGCAGTATTTT. This gives the protein CAWTPGQGTDTQYF. The chain combines TRBV30 with TRBJ2-3; 9 bases are shared with TRBD1. Germline trimming cut 4 bases from V and 3 bases from J; bases unmatched to any gene: 5. The germline CDR1 and CDR2 sequences are GTSNPN and SVGIG (reference sequence). The CDR3 runs to 14 residues.

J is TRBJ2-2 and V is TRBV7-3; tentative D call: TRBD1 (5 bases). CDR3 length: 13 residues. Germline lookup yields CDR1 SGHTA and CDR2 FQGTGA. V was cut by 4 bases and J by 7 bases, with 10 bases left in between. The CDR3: CASSSQGNGELFF. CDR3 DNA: TGTGCCAGCAGCTCCCAGGGAAACGGGGAGCTGTTTTTT. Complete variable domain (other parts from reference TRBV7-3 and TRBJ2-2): GAGVSQTPSNKVTEKGKYVELRCDPISGHTALYWYRQSLGQGPEFLIYFQGTGAADDSGLPNDRFFAVRPEGSVSTLKIQRTERGDSAVYLCASSSQGNGELFFGEGSRLTVL.

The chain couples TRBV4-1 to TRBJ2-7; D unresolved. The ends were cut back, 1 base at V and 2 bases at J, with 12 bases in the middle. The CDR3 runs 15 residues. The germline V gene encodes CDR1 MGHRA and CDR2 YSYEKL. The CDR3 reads CASSQVGTTPYEQYF. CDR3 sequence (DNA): TGCGCCAGCAGCCAAGTTGGCACAACACCCTACGAGCAGTACTTC.

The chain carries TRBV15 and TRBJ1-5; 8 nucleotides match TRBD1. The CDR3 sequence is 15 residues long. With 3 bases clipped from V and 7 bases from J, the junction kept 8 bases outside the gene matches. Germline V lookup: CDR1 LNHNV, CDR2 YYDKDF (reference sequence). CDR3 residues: CATSSDRGPGQPQHF. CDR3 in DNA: TGTGCCACCAGCAGCGACAGGGGACCGGGGCAGCCCCAGCATTTT.

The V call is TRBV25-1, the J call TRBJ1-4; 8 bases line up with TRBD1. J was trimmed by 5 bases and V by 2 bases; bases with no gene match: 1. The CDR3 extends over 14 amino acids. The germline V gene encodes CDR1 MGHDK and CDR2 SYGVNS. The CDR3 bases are TGTGCCAGCAGTGAAACAGGGGGGAATGAAAAACTGTTTTTT. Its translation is CASSETGGNEKLFF.

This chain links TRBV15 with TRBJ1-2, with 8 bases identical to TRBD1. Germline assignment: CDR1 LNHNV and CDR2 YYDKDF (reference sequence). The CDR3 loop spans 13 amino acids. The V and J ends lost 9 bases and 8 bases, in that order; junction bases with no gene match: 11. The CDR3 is CATTDRGLRGYTF. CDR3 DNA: TGTGCCACGACTGACAGGGGCTTGAGGGGCTACACCTTC.

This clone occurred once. Written as DNA, the CDR3 is TGTGCCAGCAGGGGGGGACAGGGTGAACCTGAAGCTTTCTTT. This translates into CASRGGQGEPEAFF. This rearrangement joins TRBV2 to TRBJ1-1; 9 bases agree with TRBD1. This CDR3 region has 14 residues. The V segment lost 6 bases and the J segment 6 bases; nucleotides outside the gene matches: 8. CDR1 is SNHLY and CDR2 is FYNNEI in the germline V gene.

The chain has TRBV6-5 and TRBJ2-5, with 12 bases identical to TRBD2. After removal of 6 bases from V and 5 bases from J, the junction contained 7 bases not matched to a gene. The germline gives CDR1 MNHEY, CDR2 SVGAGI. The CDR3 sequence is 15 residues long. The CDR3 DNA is TGTGCCAGCAGGGACCTAGCGGGGGGGCACGAGACCCAGTACTTC. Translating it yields CASRDLAGGHETQYF.

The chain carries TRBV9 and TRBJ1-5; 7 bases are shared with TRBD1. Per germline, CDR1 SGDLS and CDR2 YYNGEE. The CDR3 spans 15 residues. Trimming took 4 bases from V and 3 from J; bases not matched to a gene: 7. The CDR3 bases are TGTGCCAGCAGCCCAACAGGGGCCCTCAATCAGCCCCAGCATTTT. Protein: CASSPTGALNQPQHF. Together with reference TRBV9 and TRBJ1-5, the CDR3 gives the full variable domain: DSGVTQTPKHLITATGQRVTLRCSPRSGDLSVYWYQQSLDQGLQFLIQYYNGEERAKGNILERFSAQQFPDLHSELNLSSLELGDSALYFCASSPTGALNQPQHFGDGTRLSIL.

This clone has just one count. CDR3 sequence (DNA): TGTGCCAGCAGCCCTGATAGGGGGAACCAAGAGACCCAGTACTTC. Translated: CASSPDRGNQETQYF. The chain couples TRBV7-2 to TRBJ2-5; weak D call: TRBD1 (6 bases). V dropped 5 bases and J dropped 0 bases, with 13 bases sitting between them. Germline CDR1 and CDR2: SGHTA and FQGNSA. This CDR3 has 15 amino acids.

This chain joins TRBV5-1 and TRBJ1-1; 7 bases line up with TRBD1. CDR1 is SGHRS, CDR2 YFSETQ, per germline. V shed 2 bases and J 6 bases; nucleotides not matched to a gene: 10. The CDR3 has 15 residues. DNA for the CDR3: TGCGCCAGCAGCTTCGCCCTTGGGGACAGACCTGAAGCTTTCTTT. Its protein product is CASSFALGDRPEAFF.

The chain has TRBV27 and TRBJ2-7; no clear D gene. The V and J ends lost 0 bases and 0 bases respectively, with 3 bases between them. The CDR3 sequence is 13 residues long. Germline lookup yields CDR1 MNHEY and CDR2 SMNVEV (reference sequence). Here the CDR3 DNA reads TGTGCCAGCAGTTTATCGGCCTCCTACGAGCAGTACTTC. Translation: CASSLSASYEQYF.

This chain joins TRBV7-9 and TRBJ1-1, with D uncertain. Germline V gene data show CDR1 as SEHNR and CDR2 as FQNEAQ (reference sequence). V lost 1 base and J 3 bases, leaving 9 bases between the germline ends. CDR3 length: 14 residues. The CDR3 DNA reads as TGTGCCAGCAGCTTAGTCTCCGACTACACTGAAGCTTTCTTT. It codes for CASSLVSDYTEAFF.

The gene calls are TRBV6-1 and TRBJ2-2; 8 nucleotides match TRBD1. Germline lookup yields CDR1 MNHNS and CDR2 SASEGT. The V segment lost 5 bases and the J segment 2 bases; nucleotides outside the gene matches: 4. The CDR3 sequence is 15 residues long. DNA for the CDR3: TGTGCCAGCAGTTGGACAGGGCTTAACACCGGGGAGCTGTTTTTT. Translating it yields CASSWTGLNTGELFF.

As DNA, the CDR3 is TGTGCCAGCAGTTTATTGGGCACACCCGTTGTCCGGGAGCTGTTTTTT. It translates to CASSLLGTPVVRELFF. The chain joins TRBV28 to TRBJ2-2; D not certain. V was shortened by 1 base and J by 9 bases, with 18 bases between the two germline ends. The CDR3 is 16 residues long. Germline V gene lookup returns CDR1 MDHEN and CDR2 SYDVKM.

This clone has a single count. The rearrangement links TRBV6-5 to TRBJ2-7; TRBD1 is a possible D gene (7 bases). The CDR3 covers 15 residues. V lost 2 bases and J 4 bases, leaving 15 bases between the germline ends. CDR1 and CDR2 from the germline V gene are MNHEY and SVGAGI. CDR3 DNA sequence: TGTGCCAGCAGTTACAGTCGCAGGGGGGTTTACGAGCAGTACTTC. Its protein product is CASSYSRRGVYEQYF.

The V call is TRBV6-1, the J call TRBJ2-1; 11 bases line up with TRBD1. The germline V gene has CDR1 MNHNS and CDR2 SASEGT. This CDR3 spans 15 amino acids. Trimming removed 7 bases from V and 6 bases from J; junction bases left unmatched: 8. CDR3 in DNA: TGTGCCAGCACCCAGGACAGGGGGCGAAGCAATGAGCAGTTCTTC. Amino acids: CASTQDRGRSNEQFF.

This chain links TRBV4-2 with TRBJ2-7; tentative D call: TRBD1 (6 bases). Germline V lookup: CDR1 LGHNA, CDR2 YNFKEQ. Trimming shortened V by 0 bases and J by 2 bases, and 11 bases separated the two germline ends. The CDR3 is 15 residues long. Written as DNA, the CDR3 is TGTGCCAGCAGCCAAGAATCACAGGGAGCCTACGAGCAGTACTTC. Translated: CASSQESQGAYEQYF.